This is a list of T cell receptor beta chains from one sample in a study of T cell responses to AZD1222 COVID-19 vaccine. Assay: immunoSEQ multiplex PCR; the TCRdb copy retains only in-frame clones and omits some. The data contain about 94,000 clones, 85% of them seen just once; the ten biggest clones take up roughly 4.5%. Material: peripheral blood, obtained 28 days after the second AZD1222 dose. These TCRs come from an adult who received the AZD1222 COVID-19 vaccine. Both conserved end residues are part of each CDR3. Fields, in order: J gene, V gene, D gene, CDR3 protein, CDR3 DNA. D genes are given only for firm matches.

TRBJ1-6 | TRBV9 | TRBD1 | CASSQRQGASPLHF | TGTGCCAGCAGCCAGCGACAGGGCGCTTCACCCCTCCACTTT
TRBJ2-7 | TRBV29-1 | NA | CSVDPQAPLSYEQYF | TGCAGCGTTGACCCTCAGGCGCCGTTATCCTACGAGCAGTACTTC
TRBJ2-7 | TRBV4-2 | NA | CASSQDFYSYEQYF | TGTGCCAGCAGCCAAGATTTTTACAGCTACGAGCAGTACTTC
TRBJ2-7 | TRBV5-1 | NA | CASSLGRVGLYEQYF | TGCGCCAGCAGCTTGGGTAGGGTGGGGCTCTACGAGCAGTACTTC
TRBJ1-1 | TRBV7-6 | NA | CASSLSSSTPGTLNTEAFF | TGTGCCAGCAGCTTGAGTTCATCGACCCCCGGGACACTTAACACTGAAGCTTTCTTT
TRBJ2-7 | TRBV11-2 | TRBD1 | CASSADRGSYEQYF | TGTGCCAGCAGCGCGGACAGGGGATCATACGAGCAGTACTTC
TRBJ2-7 | TRBV2 | NA | CASSYPQGSSYEQYF | TGTGCCAGCAGTTACCCCCAGGGATCCTCCTACGAGCAGTACTTC
TRBJ1-4 | TRBV6-5 | NA | CASSRLGEKLFF | TGTGCCAGCAGCCGATTGGGTGAAAAACTGTTTTTT
TRBJ2-5 | TRBV9 | NA | CASSVAGTMYQETQYF | TGTGCCAGCAGCGTAGCAGGTACTATGTACCAAGAGACCCAGTACTTC
TRBJ2-7 | TRBV5-4 | NA | CASSRGGGNYEQYF | TGTGCCAGCAGCCGGGGCGGCGGGAACTACGAGCAGTACTTC
TRBJ2-1 | TRBV29-1 | TRBD2 | CSVDGLAGGDWEQFF | TGCAGCGTTGACGGACTAGCGGGAGGGGATTGGGAGCAGTTCTTC
TRBJ2-7 | TRBV5-1 | NA | CASSFTASYEQYF | TGCGCCAGCAGCTTTACGGCCTCCTACGAGCAGTACTTC
TRBJ2-5 | TRBV4-2 | NA | CASSQGRGRETQYF | TGTGCCAGCAGCCAAGGGAGGGGGAGGGAGACCCAGTACTTC